The 2 T cell receptor beta chains below come from one sample, sequenced in a study of blood T cells in healthy people across ages. The second PCR ran roughly 7 to 12 cycles with a sample-barcoded 5' primer and J-beta primers. TCRdb independently ran MiXCR on the 5' RACE reads; one entry per CDR3 protein. This sample has 1.6 million or so distinct CDR3 sequences; 34% occur once, and the top ten carry 11%. Source material: blood. The receptors shown here come from a woman aged 25-40 years in good health.

The table lists this clonotype with many counts. The chain is built from TRBV15 and TRBJ2-5, with TRBD1 matching over 7 bases. CDR1 is LNHNV and CDR2 is YYDKDF in the germline V gene (reference sequence). V lost 4 bases and J lost 5; bases outside the gene matches: 13. This CDR3 has 16 residues. DNA of the CDR3: TGTGCCACCAGCACCCAAGGGGGCAGGGTTGGGGAGACCCAGTACTTC. This gives the protein CATSTQGGRVGETQYF.

V and J are TRBV4-1 and TRBJ2-5; the D call may be TRBD1 or TRBD2 (6 bases each). The germline CDR1 and CDR2 sequences are MGHRA and YSYEKL. The CDR3 runs to 16 residues. Deletions cut 1 base from V and 4 bases from J, with 16 bases between. As DNA, the CDR3 is TGCGCCAGCAGCCAAGGGGGGCTAGCGTTCGGAGAGACCCAGTACTTC. Its translation is CASSQGGLAFGETQYF.